Below are 9 T cell receptor beta chains sequenced from a single sample in a study of T-cell memory formation after mild COVID-19. TCRdb reanalysed the 5' RACE reads using MiXCR and keeps one entry per CDR3 protein. Counted here are some 69,000 distinct CDR3 sequences, approximately 15% occurring once; the ten biggest clones make up 25% to 35%. The material sequenced was PBMCs or a T cell subset sorted from them (not recorded which). These receptors came from an adult woman who had mild COVID-19 (a few samples of this study predate the infection). Cell type and time point are not known.

This clonotype occurred a few times. The chain uses TRBV19 and TRBJ1-1, with D perhaps TRBD1 (5 bases). The CDR3 covers 14 residues. Germline-derived CDR1 and CDR2 are LNHDA and SQIVND (reference sequence). V lost 0 bases, J lost 7 bases, and 12 bases lay in between. The CDR3 here is CASSIDQRGSEAFF. Written as DNA, the CDR3 is TGTGCCAGTAGTATAGATCAAAGGGGAAGTGAAGCTTTCTTT.

The genes are TRBV20-1 and TRBJ1-1; D call uncertain. In germline, CDR1 is DFQATT, CDR2 SNEGSKA (reference sequence). V was shortened by 0 bases and J by 2 bases, with 4 bases between the two germline ends. CDR3 size: 12 residues. Here the CDR3 reads CSARDSNTEAFF. The CDR3 region has the DNA TGCAGTGCTAGAGACAGTAACACTGAAGCTTTCTTT.

This clonotype was observed a few times. The rearrangement uses TRBV5-1 and TRBJ2-1; D is perhaps TRBD2 (5 bases). V was clipped by 1 base and J by 7 bases, with 15 bases between them. The CDR3 is 15 amino acids. Germline lookup yields CDR1 SGHRS and CDR2 YFSETQ. The CDR3 loop reads CASSLLDLGENEQFF. The CDR3 DNA reads as TGCGCCAGCAGCTTGTTGGACCTGGGAGAAAATGAGCAGTTCTTC.

The chain is built from TRBV12-3 or TRBV12-4 and TRBJ2-1; possibly TRBD2 for D (6 bases). This CDR3 has 12 residues. Between the trimmed V and J ends, which lost 8 bases and 7 bases, there was a span of 12 bases. The CDR3 loop is CASGVGGNEQFF. The DNA for the CDR3 is TGTGCCAGCGGGGTTGGGGGGAATGAGCAGTTCTTC.

The rearrangement joins TRBV27 to TRBJ1-2; D possibly corresponds to TRBD1 (5 bases). This CDR3 has 14 residues. CDR1 is MNHEY, CDR2 SMNVEV, per germline (reference sequence). V was cut by 6 bases and J by 8 bases, with 19 bases left in between. As DNA, the CDR3 is TGTGCCAGCAGCCAAGCAGGACACTCTAAAGGCTACACCTTC. Translated: CASSQAGHSKGYTF.

This clonotype has ten or more counts. The rearrangement joins TRBV6-5 to TRBJ2-7; D not certain. Trimming took 6 bases from V and 1 from J, leaving 10 bases between them. The CDR3 consists of 13 residues. Germline V gene sequence: CDR1 MNHEY, CDR2 SVGAGI. CDR3 DNA sequence: TGTGCCAGCAGCCCCACCGGGTCCTACGAGCAGTACTTC. Encoded protein: CASSPTGSYEQYF.

A few counts support this clonotype. The CDR3 loop is CASSSGQNNEQFF. CDR3 bases: TGTGCCAGCAGTTCGGGACAGAACAATGAGCAGTTCTTC. The J gene is TRBJ2-1, the V gene TRBV6-5, with 7 bases matching TRBD1. The V and J ends lost 4 bases and 5 bases, in that order; junction bases with no gene match: 2. The germline gives CDR1 MNHEY, CDR2 SVGAGI. The CDR3 loop spans 13 amino acids.

This clonotype was counted at least ten times. This chain uses TRBV12-3 or TRBV12-4 with TRBJ2-7; D may be TRBD1 or TRBD2 (5 bases each). Trimming pared 5 bases from V and 0 bases from J, leaving 14 bases between. This CDR3 has 15 amino acids. CDR3 sequence reads: CASSPPGPSSYEQYF. The CDR3 DNA reads TGTGCCAGCAGTCCCCCGGGACCAAGCTCCTACGAGCAGTACTTC.

This clonotype was found a few times. J is TRBJ1-1 and V is TRBV12-3 or TRBV12-4; 8 nucleotides line up with TRBD1. V gave up 9 bases and J gave up 7 bases; unmatched junction bases: 10. The CDR3 is 13 amino acids. The CDR3: CASSAAGGGEAFF. Here the CDR3 DNA reads TGTGCCAGTAGCGCGGCAGGGGGCGGTGAAGCTTTCTTT.